What follows are 27 T cell receptor beta chains derived from one specimen sequenced in a study of a mutant IDH1 vaccine in newly diagnosed glioma listed by TCRdb under 2021. Libraries were constructed by the immunoSEQ multiplex PCR assay. The source is immuneACCESS, and TCRdb retained only in-frame sequences with V and J called. Part of the clones is not carried over; for the studies checked, unresolved V genes explain less than half of this, and the remainder is unexplained. Present in this sample are just over 65,000 clones, 80% to 85% of which were seen just once. Approximately 12% of the sample is in the top ten clones. The time point label for this specimen denotes: week 35, safety follow-up. A 20-mer mutant IDH1 peptide at 300 micrograms in Montanide made up each vaccine dose, which was injected subcutaneously together with topical imiquimod. These receptors have no known antigen. The sample in question was PBMCs, obtained from a glioma patient whose treatment included an IDH1 peptide vaccine. Receptors originate from a man between 18 and 29 years old with glioma.

J is TRBJ1-4 and V is TRBV7-9; D is ambiguous. The length of the CDR3 is 15 residues. V was clipped by 1 base and J by 7 bases, with 13 bases between them. Germline V gives CDR1 SEHNR, CDR2 FQNEAQ (reference sequence). CDR3 in DNA: TGTGCCAGCAGCTTAGGAGGGTTAGGGAGTGAAAAACTGTTTTTT. Translated, it gives CASSLGGLGSEKLFF.

The rearrangement joins TRBV7-8 to TRBJ1-4; D gene ambiguous. The length of the CDR3 is 14 residues. CDR1 is SGHVS and CDR2 is FQNEAQ in the germline V gene. V shed 0 bases and J shed 7 bases, with 9 bases lying between them. The CDR3 is CASSLAAGTEKLFF. The CDR3 DNA reads as TGTGCCAGCAGCTTAGCGGCGGGAACTGAAAAACTGTTTTTT.

The chain employs TRBV5-1 and TRBJ2-5; 9 bases match TRBD1. From germline, CDR1 is SGHRS and CDR2 YFSETQ. The length of the CDR3 is 13 residues. Losses at the gene ends were 3 bases for V and 3 bases for J; bases not matched to a gene: 0. The CDR3 DNA is TGCGCCAGCAGCTGGGACAGGGAAGAGACCCAGTACTTC. As protein: CASSWDREETQYF.

This clone has only a few counts. The chain employs TRBV5-6 and TRBJ1-1; D ambiguous. The CDR3 has 12 residues. CDR1 is SGHDT and CDR2 is YYEEEE in the germline V gene. Trimming stripped 3 bases from V and 7 bases from J, with 10 bases between. The CDR3 protein is CASSWRGNEAFF. CDR3 DNA sequence: TGTGCCAGCAGCTGGCGGGGAAATGAAGCTTTCTTT. Full variable domain (outside the CDR3, taken from reference TRBV5-6 and TRBJ1-1): DAGVTQSPTHLIKTRGQQVTLRCSPKSGHDTVSWYQQALGQGPQFIFQYYEEEERQRGNFPDRFSGHQFPNYSSELNVNALLLGDSALYLCASSWRGNEAFFGQGTRLTVV.

The genes are TRBV15 and TRBJ1-5; D perhaps matches TRBD1 (6 bases). The CDR3 spans 15 residues. Germline values: CDR1 LNHNV, CDR2 YYDKDF (reference sequence). V was trimmed by 4 bases and J by 1 base, leaving 11 bases between them. The CDR3 DNA follows: TGTGCCACCAGCAAGCTTCAGGGGAGCAATCAGCCCCAGCATTTT. As protein: CATSKLQGSNQPQHF.

This rearrangement joins TRBV27 to TRBJ1-1; D uncertain. V was cut by 6 bases and J by 0 bases, with 17 bases left in between. The CDR3 totals 16 residues. From germline, CDR1 is MNHEY and CDR2 SMNVEV (reference sequence). For the CDR3, the DNA is TGTGCCAGCAGCTCCTACCCCCGGGATCTGAACACTGAAGCTTTCTTT. Translated: CASSSYPRDLNTEAFF.

The V and J genes are TRBV5-4 and TRBJ1-5; TRBD1 matches 10 bases. V gave up 4 bases and J gave up 9 bases; unmatched junction bases: 4. From germline, CDR1 is SGHNT and CDR2 YYREEE (reference sequence). The CDR3 runs to 13 residues. CDR3 loop: CASSEGQGRPQHF. CDR3 nucleotide sequence: TGTGCCAGCAGCGAGGGACAGGGGAGGCCCCAGCATTTT.

The chain has TRBV5-6 and TRBJ2-5; 11 nucleotides agree with TRBD2. Germline CDR1 reads SGHDT; CDR2 reads YYEEEE. This CDR3 is 15 amino acids long. Trimming cost V 4 bases and J 2 bases; bases outside gene matches: 4. CDR3: CASSIAGGRQETQYF. The CDR3 DNA is TGTGCCAGCAGCATAGCGGGGGGGCGGCAAGAGACCCAGTACTTC.

This chain links TRBV7-8 with TRBJ2-7; TRBD2 matches 10 bases. The length of the CDR3 is 15 residues. Germline CDR1 SGHVS, CDR2 FQNEAQ. J was trimmed by 2 bases and V by 2 bases; bases with no gene match: 3. The CDR3 sequence is CASSLLAGVTYEQYF. In DNA, the CDR3 is TGTGCCAGCAGCTTACTAGCGGGAGTTACCTACGAGCAGTACTTC.

V usage is TRBV5-5 and J usage is TRBJ1-5; D remains ambiguous. The CDR3 has 13 residues. Germline-derived CDR1 and CDR2 are SGHKS and YYEKEE (reference sequence). V was shortened by 2 bases and J by 0 bases, with 3 bases between the two germline ends. The CDR3, as DNA: TGTGCCAGCAGCTTAAGTAGCAATCAGCCCCAGCATTTT. Translated, it gives CASSLSSNQPQHF.

The chain combines TRBV7-9 with TRBJ2-7; a weak D match, TRBD2 (6 bases). The germline gives CDR1 SEHNR, CDR2 FQNEAQ (reference sequence). The CDR3 consists of 16 residues. Trimming removed 5 bases at V and 3 bases at J, with 20 bases between. CDR3 bases: TGTGCCAGCAGCCCGCCGCGGGGCGGAGCCAACTACGAGCAGTACTTC. This sequence encodes CASSPPRGGANYEQYF.

The sample holds one count of this clone. This sequence joins TRBV7-9 and TRBJ1-4; D is unclear. The germline CDR1 and CDR2 sequences are SEHNR and FQNEAQ (reference sequence). Deletions cut 2 bases from V and 5 bases from J, with 12 bases between. The CDR3 length is 15 residues. DNA for the CDR3: TGTGCCAGCAGCTTATCAAACAGCCGGAATGAAAAACTGTTTTTT. This sequence encodes CASSLSNSRNEKLFF.

The chain recombines TRBV27 with TRBJ2-7, with D hard to call. Germline V lookup: CDR1 MNHEY, CDR2 SMNVEV (reference sequence). Trimming pared 0 bases from V and 1 base from J, leaving 4 bases between. The CDR3 sequence is 13 residues long. This CDR3 is CASSLSGSYEQYF. The CDR3 DNA reads as TGTGCCAGCAGTTTATCAGGGTCCTACGAGCAGTACTTC.

V usage is TRBV2 and J usage is TRBJ2-3, with D maybe TRBD1 (6 bases). With 7 bases removed from V and 6 bases from J, the gap between germline ends came to 14 bases. Germline values: CDR1 SNHLY, CDR2 FYNNEI. This CDR3 region has 13 residues. CDR3 sequence (DNA): TGTGCCAGCAACGTCAGGCAGGGGGATACGCAGTATTTT. Translating gives CASNVRQGDTQYF.

This chain uses TRBV7-2 with TRBJ1-4; D call uncertain. Germline CDR1 is SGHTA and CDR2 is FQGNSA. V gave up 2 bases and J gave up 10 bases, with 17 bases separating them. There are 15 residues in the CDR3. CDR3 coding DNA: TGTGCCAGCAGCTTATCAGGCCTACACGTCGCAAAACTGTTTTTT. It translates to CASSLSGLHVAKLFF.

The chain links TRBV7-9 to TRBJ2-7; D might be TRBD2 (5 bases). This CDR3 contains 13 residues. V shed 1 base and J shed 4 bases, with 8 bases lying between them. From germline, CDR1 is SEHNR and CDR2 FQNEAQ (reference sequence). This CDR3 is CASSLVGGYEQYF. DNA for the CDR3: TGTGCCAGCAGCTTAGTAGGCGGGTACGAGCAGTACTTC. The variable domain in full, completed from reference TRBV7-9 and TRBJ2-7, reads DTGVSQNPRHKITKRGQNVTFRCDPISEHNRLYWYRQTLGQGPEFLTYFQNEAQLEKSRLLSDRFSAERPKGSFSTLEIQRTEQGDSAMYLCASSLVGGYEQYFGPGTRLTVT.

V is TRBV11-2 and J is TRBJ1-2, with D possibly TRBD1 on 5 matching bases. V lost 1 base and J lost 3, with 12 bases in between. The CDR3 totals 15 residues. The germline V gene encodes CDR1 SGHAT and CDR2 FQNNGV. CDR3 in DNA: TGTGCCAGCAGCTTAGCGCCAGGGCACGACTATGGCTACACCTTC. It specifies CASSLAPGHDYGYTF.

J is TRBJ2-1 and V is TRBV4-1; D is undetermined. The CDR3 runs to 14 residues. V lost 1 base, J lost 5 bases, and 9 bases lay in between. In germline, CDR1 is MGHRA, CDR2 YSYEKL. CDR3 sequence reads: CASSQAGLNNEQFF. The CDR3 nucleotides read TGCGCCAGCAGCCAAGCTGGGTTGAACAATGAGCAGTTCTTC.

J is TRBJ2-1 and V is TRBV9; 11 nucleotides agree with TRBD2. Germline CDR1 and CDR2: SGDLS and YYNGEE. The ends lost 4 bases at V and 2 bases at J; junction bases unmatched: 2. The CDR3 contains 15 residues. For the CDR3, the DNA is TGTGCCAGCAGCTTTAGCGGGGGGGCCTACAATGAGCAGTTCTTC. This encodes CASSFSGGAYNEQFF.

The rearrangement joins TRBV6-6 to TRBJ1-5; a possible D gene is TRBD1 (5 bases). The V end was cut by 4 bases, the J end by 3 bases, with 10 bases between. The CDR3 runs 14 residues. Germline CDR1 MNHNY, CDR2 SVGAGI (reference sequence). CDR3 sequence reads: CASSSRQINQPQHF. The DNA of the CDR3 is TGTGCCAGCAGTTCCCGACAGATCAATCAGCCCCAGCATTTT.

V and J are TRBV19 and TRBJ2-2, with D possibly matching TRBD2 (7 bases). The CDR3 runs to 16 residues. Trimming stripped 5 bases from V and 5 bases from J, with 18 bases between. Germline V gene data show CDR1 as LNHDA and CDR2 as SQIVND (reference sequence). The CDR3 DNA reads as TGTGCCAGTAGTCTAATCGGGGGGCTAAGGACCGGGGAGCTGTTTTTT. Protein sequence: CASSLIGGLRTGELFF.

This clone has a handful of counts. CDR3 sequence: CASSRQGSGNQPQHF. The DNA for the CDR3 is TGTGCCAGCAGCCGACAGGGGAGTGGCAATCAGCCCCAGCATTTT. The rearrangement uses TRBV9 and TRBJ1-5, with 8 bases that match TRBD1. V lost 4 bases to trimming and J lost 2 bases; unmatched junction nucleotides: 5. Per germline, CDR1 SGDLS and CDR2 YYNGEE. This CDR3 has 15 residues.

V and J are TRBV6-5 and TRBJ2-3; tentative D call: TRBD1 (5 bases). V dropped 2 bases and J dropped 4 bases, with 13 bases sitting between them. In germline, CDR1 is MNHEY, CDR2 SVGAGI. CDR3 length: 15 residues. CDR3 DNA sequence: TGTGCCAGCAGTTACCAGGGTATGGGCGCAGATACGCAGTATTTT. Encoded protein: CASSYQGMGADTQYF.

V and J are TRBV9 and TRBJ2-2; 8 bases line up with TRBD1. The length of the CDR3 is 16 residues. CDR1 is SGDLS, CDR2 YYNGEE, per germline. V trimming: 4 bases; J trimming: 5 bases; junction bases outside the gene matches: 10. The CDR3 sequence is CASSQPLTGGTGELFF. The DNA of the CDR3 is TGTGCCAGCAGCCAACCTTTAACAGGGGGAACCGGGGAGCTGTTTTTT.

The chain is built from TRBV27 and TRBJ2-1; 10 positions match TRBD2. The trim removed 3 bases at V and 4 bases at J, leaving 3 bases unmatched. Germline loops: CDR1 MNHEY, CDR2 SMNVEV (reference sequence). The CDR3 has 15 residues. The CDR3 sequence is CASSLRTSGYNEQFF. The CDR3 nucleotides are TGTGCCAGCAGTTTGAGGACTAGCGGTTACAATGAGCAGTTCTTC.

In its sample, this clone was seen a few times. The chain carries TRBV7-2 and TRBJ1-1; 11 bases align to TRBD1. The germline gives CDR1 SGHTA, CDR2 FQGNSA. The CDR3 loop spans 18 amino acids. V gave up 4 bases and J gave up 0 bases; unmatched junction bases: 10. The CDR3 sequence is CASSSGPGQGGMNTEAFF. The CDR3 DNA sequence: TGTGCCAGCAGCTCCGGACCGGGACAGGGGGGAATGAACACTGAAGCTTTCTTT.

The chain employs TRBV6-5 and TRBJ2-1; 11 bases map to TRBD1. Germline CDR1 reads MNHEY; CDR2 reads SVGAGI. The CDR3 runs to 16 residues. Germline trimming cut 0 bases from V and 7 bases from J; bases unmatched to any gene: 5. The CDR3 nucleotides are TGTGCCAGCAGTTACTCGCGGACAGGGGGCATGAATGAGCAGTTCTTC. Translating it yields CASSYSRTGGMNEQFF.